This T cell receptor (beta chain) was captured by sequencing in a study of blood T cell repertoires in COVID-19. The assay was immunoSEQ multiplex PCR, and TCRdb's table has in-frame clones only and misses some. Of roughly 250,000 clones listed, approximately 82% are singletons. Germline CDR1 and CDR2: LGHNA and YNFKEQ. The CDR3 extends over 15 amino acids. V shed 2 bases and J 0 bases; nucleotides not matched to a gene: 4. The sequencing sample was made of peripheral blood. This receptor was obtained from a woman aged 80 or over with active or convalescent COVID-19. V usage is TRBV4-2 and J usage is TRBJ2-7; 7 bases match TRBD2. DNA for the CDR3: TGTGCCAGCAGCCAAAACAGACTAGCCTCCTACGAGCAGTACTTC. Translating gives CASSQNRLASYEQYF.